The 20 T cell receptor beta chains in this list originate from one sample, sequenced in a study of Graves' ophthalmopathy and Graves' hyperthyroidism (dated by TCRdb to 2016 to 2019). Sequencing took place on an Illumina HiSeq 2000. TCR beta CDR3 regions were amplified from RNA transcripts for repertoire sequencing. The first round of RT-PCR was done with HTBI primers and the Qiagen OneStep RT-PCR kit, and was followed by a second round of multiplex PCR, then size selection and purification. TCRdb redid the processing of the public reads, applying fastp at Q25 and MiXCR, and retained in-frame beta chains. Here each entry gathers all rows of one CDR3 protein and keeps the most common genes and DNA. The sample table lists 200,000 to 250,000 distinct CDR3 sequences, under 25% of them with a count of one. The ten largest clones capture approximately 40% of the sample. The specimen sequenced was peripheral blood. The receptor set was obtained from a woman in her forties or fifties with Graves' ophthalmopathy. Donor details come from another sample of the same person, matched by shared clones.

The chain employs TRBV29-1 and TRBJ2-5; D remains ambiguous. Per the germline V gene, CDR1 is SQVTM and CDR2 is ANQGSEA. Trimming took off 1 base at V and 3 bases at J, with 15 bases between the two ends. The CDR3 spans 15 residues. CDR3 DNA sequence: TGCAGCGTTGAAGTGTGGGGAAAACTTGAAGAGACCCAGTACTTC. This encodes CSVEVWGKLEETQYF.

The table lists this clonotype with many counts. J is TRBJ2-2 and V is TRBV6-2 or TRBV6-3; TRBD2 agrees at 11 bases. The CDR3 covers 15 residues. V was pared by 7 bases and J by 0 bases, with 1 base of the junction left unmatched. Germline V gene lookup returns CDR1 MNHEY and CDR2 SVGEGT. The DNA for the CDR3 is TGTGCCAGCAAACTAGCGGGGGCGAACACCGGGGAGCTGTTTTTT. Translation gives CASKLAGANTGELFF.

This clonotype was seen a few times. The rearrangement links TRBV19 to TRBJ2-4; the match to TRBD2 covers 10 bases. With 3 bases clipped from V and 3 bases from J, the junction kept 11 bases outside the gene matches. CDR1 and CDR2 from the germline V gene are LNHDA and SQIVND (reference sequence). The CDR3 has 18 residues. CDR3 protein: CASSIKAGGPSGKNIQYF. Here the CDR3 DNA reads TGTGCCAGTAGTATCAAAGCGGGAGGGCCCTCAGGCAAAAACATTCAGTACTTC. The entire variable domain, with the rest obtained from reference TRBV19 and TRBJ2-4, is as follows: DGGITQSPKYLFRKEGQNVTLSCEQNLNHDAMYWYRQDPGQGLRLIYYSQIVNDFQKGDIAEGYSVSREKKESFPLTVTSAQKNPTAFYLCASSIKAGGPSGKNIQYFGAGTRLSVL.

Ten or more counts support this clonotype. CDR3 protein: CASSRSGRARYEQYF. The CDR3 DNA sequence: TGTGCCAGCAGCCGTAGCGGGAGGGCCAGATACGAGCAGTACTTC. The V and J genes are TRBV7-2 and TRBJ2-7; 11 nucleotides align to TRBD2. This CDR3 is 15 amino acids long. Germline V gene sequence: CDR1 SGHTA, CDR2 FQGNSA. V shed 5 bases, J shed 4 bases, and the junction held 7 bases outside the gene matches.

This clonotype came up many times. This may be a read error, as it is one base from a much larger clone. Because it lacks the conserved phenylalanine or tryptophan at the end, this CDR3 is likely a read error. The V call is TRBV2, the J call TRBJ1-6; D gene unclear. Trimming took off 7 bases at V and 2 bases at J, with 15 bases between the two ends. Germline assignment: CDR1 SNHLY and CDR2 FYNNEI. The length of the CDR3 is 16 residues. The CDR3 bases are TGTGCCAGCACTGCACGGTCGTCGACCTATAATTCACCCCTCCACCTT. It translates to CASTARSSTYNSPLHL.

The genes are TRBV12-3 or TRBV12-4 and TRBJ1-2; maybe TRBD1 (6 bases). The V end lost 6 bases, the J end lost 4 bases, and 12 bases lay between the germline ends. The CDR3 is 13 amino acids. CDR3 DNA: TGTGCCAGCAGCCAGGACAGAAGCTATGGCTACACCTTC. Translated: CASSQDRSYGYTF.

This clonotype was detected ten times or more. V is TRBV12-3 or TRBV12-4 and J is TRBJ1-1; D unclear. Trimming took 0 bases from V and 8 from J, leaving 4 bases between them. This CDR3 is 11 amino acids long. The CDR3 is CASSLAAEAFF. CDR3 DNA sequence: TGTGCCAGCAGTTTAGCGGCCGAAGCTTTCTTT.

This clonotype came up many times. The V gene is TRBV6-2 or TRBV6-3, the J gene TRBJ2-2; D possibly corresponds to TRBD2 (6 bases). From germline, CDR1 is MNHEY and CDR2 SVGEGT. This CDR3 is 15 amino acids long. V lost 8 bases to trimming and J lost 5 bases, with 18 bases between them. In DNA form, the CDR3 reads TGTGCCAGCTTAGCCAGTCCCCGGGGGACCGGGGAGCTGTTTTTT. It yields the protein CASLASPRGTGELFF.

This clonotype was counted a single time. This rearrangement joins TRBV2 to TRBJ2-7, with D unclear. The V end lost 6 bases, the J end lost 2 bases, and 17 bases lay between the germline ends. The CDR3 consists of 15 residues. Germline V gene lookup returns CDR1 SNHLY and CDR2 FYNNEI. CDR3 DNA: TGTGCCAGCAGCGAAAGGGCGGAGCAGACCTACGAGCAGTACTTC. Translated, it gives CASSERAEQTYEQYF.

V is TRBV20-1 and J is TRBJ2-7; D uncertain. CDR1 and CDR2 from the germline V gene are DFQATT and SNEGSKA (reference sequence). V was cut by 6 bases and J by 9 bases, with 12 bases left in between. The CDR3 is 10 amino acids. Here the CDR3 reads CSAFRSVQYF. The CDR3 DNA is TGCAGTGCCTTTCGATCGGTGCAGTACTTC.

The chain links TRBV12-3 or TRBV12-4 to TRBJ1-5, with D possibly TRBD1 on 5 matching bases. The CDR3 has 14 residues. The V and J ends lost 1 base and 6 bases respectively, with 10 bases between them. As DNA, the CDR3 is TGTGCCAGCAGTTTAGGGGGGAACGGTCAGCCCCAGCATTTT. It specifies CASSLGGNGQPQHF.

This clonotype was observed many times. The chain employs TRBV6-1 and TRBJ2-5; weak D call: TRBD1 (5 bases). CDR3 length: 16 amino acids. Trimming shortened V by 6 bases and J by 4 bases, and 21 bases separated the two germline ends. From germline, CDR1 is MNHNS and CDR2 SASEGT. The CDR3 DNA follows: TGTGCCAGCAGCGACTTGGGAACTTGGGGCGGAGAGACCCAGTACTTC. As protein: CASSDLGTWGGETQYF.

The sample holds many counts of this clonotype. The V call is TRBV19, the J call TRBJ2-1; 7 bases map to TRBD2. The V segment lost 3 bases and the J segment 4 bases; nucleotides outside the gene matches: 6. This CDR3 has 15 amino acids. CDR1 LNHDA and CDR2 SQIVND come from the germline V gene (reference sequence). The CDR3 is CASSIGGRGYNEQFF. CDR3 nucleotide sequence: TGTGCCAGTAGTATCGGAGGGAGGGGATACAATGAGCAGTTCTTC. Filled out from reference TRBV19 and TRBJ2-1, the complete variable domain reads DGGITQSPKYLFRKEGQNVTLSCEQNLNHDAMYWYRQDPGQGLRLIYYSQIVNDFQKGDIAEGYSVSREKKESFPLTVTSAQKNPTAFYLCASSIGGRGYNEQFFGPGTRLTVL.

In this sample, this clonotype turned up many times. Written as DNA, the CDR3 is TGTGCCAGCAGGAACGGACGGAGGAACACTGAAGCTTTCTTT. Protein: CASRNGRRNTEAFF. This chain links TRBV2 with TRBJ1-1; D is uncertain. Germline lookup yields CDR1 SNHLY and CDR2 FYNNEI. The CDR3 has 14 amino acids. V gave up 6 bases and J gave up 1 base, with 12 bases separating them.

This clonotype was picked up many times. V gene TRBV5-1 combines with J gene TRBJ1-6; TRBD1 might be the D (5 bases). Germline V lookup: CDR1 SGHRS, CDR2 YFSETQ. V dropped 0 bases and J dropped 7 bases, with 5 bases sitting between them. This CDR3 spans 13 amino acids. CDR3 loop: CASSLGQNSPLHF. The CDR3 DNA reads TGCGCCAGCAGCTTGGGACAGAATTCACCCCTCCACTTT.

This sequence joins TRBV28 and TRBJ2-6, with D hard to call. Germline V gene sequence: CDR1 MDHEN, CDR2 SYDVKM. The CDR3 is made up of 15 amino acids. V was cut by 1 base and J by 0 bases, with 4 bases left in between. CDR3 in amino acids: CASSLYVSGANVLTF. The CDR3 DNA reads TGTGCCAGCAGTTTATACGTCTCTGGGGCCAACGTCCTGACTTTC.

V and J are TRBV12-3 or TRBV12-4 and TRBJ2-5; 7 nucleotides match TRBD2. This CDR3 has 11 residues. The ends lost 6 bases at V and 7 bases at J; junction bases unmatched: 2. CDR3: CASSGTMTQYF. CDR3 DNA: TGTGCCAGCAGCGGGACTATGACCCAGTACTTC.

This chain uses TRBV6-2 or TRBV6-3 with TRBJ2-5; D possibly uses TRBD1 or TRBD2 (5 bases each). The CDR3 covers 13 residues. V was clipped by 5 bases and J by 7 bases, with 14 bases between them. The germline V gene has CDR1 MNHEY and CDR2 SVGEGT. CDR3 DNA sequence: TGTGCCAGCAGTGACCCGGGACGTTGGACCCAGTACTTC. Encoded protein: CASSDPGRWTQYF.

This clonotype was seen ten or more times. The V gene is TRBV12-3 or TRBV12-4, the J gene TRBJ2-5, with 7 nucleotides matching TRBD1. This CDR3 contains 16 residues. With V trimmed by 2 bases and J by 3 bases, 9 bases remained unmatched. CDR3 loop: CASSLRWLDRKETQYF. The CDR3 bases are TGTGCCAGCAGTTTACGTTGGTTGGACAGGAAAGAGACCCAGTACTTC.

V and J are TRBV12-3 or TRBV12-4 and TRBJ1-5; D gene unclear. V gave up 3 bases and J gave up 5 bases, with 8 bases separating them. The CDR3 has 13 residues. The DNA of the CDR3 is TGTGCCAGCAGTTTGGCGGCTTATCAGCCCCAGCATTTT. Its protein is CASSLAAYQPQHF.